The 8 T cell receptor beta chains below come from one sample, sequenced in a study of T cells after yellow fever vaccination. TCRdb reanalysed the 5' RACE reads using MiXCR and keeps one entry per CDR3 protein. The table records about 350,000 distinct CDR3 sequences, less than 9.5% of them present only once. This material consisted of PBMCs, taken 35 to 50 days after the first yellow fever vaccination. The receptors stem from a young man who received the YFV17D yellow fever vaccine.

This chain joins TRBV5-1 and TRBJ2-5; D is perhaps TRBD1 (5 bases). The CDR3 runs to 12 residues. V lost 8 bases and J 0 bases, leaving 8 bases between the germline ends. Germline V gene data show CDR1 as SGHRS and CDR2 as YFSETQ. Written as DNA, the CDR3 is TGCGCCAGTGGACACCACCAAGAGACCCAGTACTTC. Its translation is CASGHHQETQYF.

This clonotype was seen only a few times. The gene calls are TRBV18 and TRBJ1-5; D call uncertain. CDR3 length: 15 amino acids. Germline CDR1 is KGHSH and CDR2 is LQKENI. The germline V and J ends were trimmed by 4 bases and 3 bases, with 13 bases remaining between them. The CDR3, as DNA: TGTGCCAGCTCACTTTTCGGGATCCCCAATCAGCCCCAGCATTTT. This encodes CASSLFGIPNQPQHF.

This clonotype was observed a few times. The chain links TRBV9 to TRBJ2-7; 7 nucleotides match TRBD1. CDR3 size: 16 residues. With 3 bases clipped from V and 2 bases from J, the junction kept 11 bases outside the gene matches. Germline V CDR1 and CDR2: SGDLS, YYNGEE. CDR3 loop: CASSESPTGLTYEQYF. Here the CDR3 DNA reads TGTGCCAGCAGCGAAAGCCCGACAGGGTTGACCTACGAGCAGTACTTC.

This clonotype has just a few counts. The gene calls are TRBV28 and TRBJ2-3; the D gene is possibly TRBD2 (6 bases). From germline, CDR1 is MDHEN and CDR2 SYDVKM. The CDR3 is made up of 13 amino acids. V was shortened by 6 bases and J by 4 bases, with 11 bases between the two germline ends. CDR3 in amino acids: CASRGLAPDTQYF. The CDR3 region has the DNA TGTGCCAGCAGGGGACTCGCGCCAGATACGCAGTATTTT.

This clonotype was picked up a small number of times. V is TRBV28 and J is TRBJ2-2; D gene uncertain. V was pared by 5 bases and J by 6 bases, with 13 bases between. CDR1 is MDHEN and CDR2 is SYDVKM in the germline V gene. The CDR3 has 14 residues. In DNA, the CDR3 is TGTGCCAGCAGTCCCCCAATCCGGCCCGGGGAGCTGTTTTTT. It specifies CASSPPIRPGELFF.

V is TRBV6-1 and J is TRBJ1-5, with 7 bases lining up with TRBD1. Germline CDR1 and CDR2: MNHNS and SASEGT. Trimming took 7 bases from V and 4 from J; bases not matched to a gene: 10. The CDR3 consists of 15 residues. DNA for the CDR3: TGTGCCAGCACTATTCCGGGACAGCCTAATCAGCCCCAGCATTTT. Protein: CASTIPGQPNQPQHF.

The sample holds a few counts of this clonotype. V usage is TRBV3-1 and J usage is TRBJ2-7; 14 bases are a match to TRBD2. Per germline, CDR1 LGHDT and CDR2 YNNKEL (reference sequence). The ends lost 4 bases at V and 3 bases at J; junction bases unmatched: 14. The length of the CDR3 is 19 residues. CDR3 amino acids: CASSPPKGLAGGYSYEQYF. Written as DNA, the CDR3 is TGTGCCAGCAGCCCCCCAAAAGGACTAGCGGGGGGTTACAGCTACGAGCAGTACTTC.

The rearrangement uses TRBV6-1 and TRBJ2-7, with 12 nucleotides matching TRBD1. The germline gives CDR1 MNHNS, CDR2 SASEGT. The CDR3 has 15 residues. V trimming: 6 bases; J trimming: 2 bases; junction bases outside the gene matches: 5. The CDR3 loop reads CASRGGTGGPYEQYF. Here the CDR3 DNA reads TGTGCCAGCAGGGGCGGGACAGGGGGCCCCTACGAGCAGTACTTC.